The following is a TCR beta chain sequence with its context. Its antigen is unidentified. This sample was included in a study of blood T cells in healthy people across ages. Using a J-beta primer mix together with a sample-barcoded 5' primer, a second PCR was run for roughly 7 to 11 cycles. There were at least 3 million CDR3-containing paired-end reads obtained from each sample. TCRdb itself ran the 5' RACE reads through MiXCR, one entry per CDR3 protein. This sample carries 600,000 to 900,000 distinct CDR3 sequences, roughly 25% of them seen once, and the ten largest clones take about 3%. The germline V gene encodes CDR1 SGHRS and CDR2 YFSETQ. Deletions cut 4 bases from V and 2 bases from J, with 20 bases between. The CDR3 totals 17 residues. Findings and limits, study-wide: Estimates of diversity drawn from one million T cells were considered underestimates.

This sample was shared with a second study, whose subject was T cells of mothers and their children.

What was sequenced was blood. This chain links TRBV5-1 with TRBJ2-3; D may be TRBD1 or TRBD2 (5 bases each). The sequence came from a boy younger than 18 in good health. As DNA, the CDR3 is TGCGCCAGCAGCCCGCCGGGGTGGGGCGCCACCACAGATACGCAGTATTTT. Translated, it gives CASSPPGWGATTDTQYF. The full variable domain, with the rest looked up from reference TRBV5-1 and TRBJ2-3, is KAGVTQTPRYLIKTRGQQVTLSCSPISGHRSVSWYQQTPGQGLQFLFEYFSETQRNKGNFPGRFSGRQFSNSRSEMNVSTLELGDSALYLCASSPPGWGATTDTQYFGPGTRLTVL.